The 17 T cell receptor beta chains presented below share a single source sample, sequenced in a study of identical twins. TCRdb re-derived calls from the 5' RACE reads in MiXCR, one entry per CDR3 protein. This table has about 150,000 distinct CDR3 sequences, approximately 3.5% appearing once. Sequenced sample: memory T cells sorted from blood. Receptors were obtained from a man aged 18-30 years in good health.

This clonotype was detected ten times or more. The V and J genes are TRBV7-2 and TRBJ1-1; weak D call: TRBD1 (5 bases). This CDR3 contains 14 residues. Germline loops: CDR1 SGHTA, CDR2 FQGNSA. V lost 8 bases, J lost 0 bases, and 13 bases lay in between. The CDR3 is CASRPGQLNTEAFF. Here the CDR3 DNA reads TGTGCCAGCCGCCCGGGGCAATTGAACACTGAAGCTTTCTTT.

Details on this clonotype: This may be a read error: a much more frequent sequence differs by one nucleotide. The J gene is TRBJ2-2, the V gene TRBV27, with D perhaps assigned TRBD1 or TRBD2 (5 bases each). The V gene lost 4 bases and the J gene lost 4 bases, with 19 bases spanning the gap. CDR3 size: 17 residues. Germline V CDR1 and CDR2: MNHEY, SMNVEV (reference sequence). The CDR3 is CASSSRGQGSLTGELFF. The CDR3 DNA follows: TGTGCCAGCAGTTCTCGCGGGCAGGGTTCCCTCACCGGGGAGCTGTTTTTT.

This clonotype has a single count. J is TRBJ2-1 and V is TRBV27; possibly TRBD1 or TRBD2 for D (5 bases each). This CDR3 is 13 amino acids long. Germline V CDR1 and CDR2: MNHEY, SMNVEV (reference sequence). V was pared by 7 bases and J by 2 bases, with 9 bases between. The CDR3 here is CASNSGPYNEQFF. CDR3 bases: TGTGCCAGCAACTCGGGACCCTACAATGAGCAGTTCTTC.

This clonotype was detected many times. Here the CDR3 DNA reads TGCGCCAGCAGCTTGGACACGACAGGGAACTCACCCCTCCACTTT. This gives the protein CASSLDTTGNSPLHF. This sequence joins TRBV5-1 and TRBJ1-6; 7 bases match TRBD1. CDR1 is SGHRS and CDR2 is YFSETQ in the germline V gene. The V gene end was trimmed by 0 bases and the J gene end by 10 bases; junction bases not matched to a gene: 7. There are 15 residues in the CDR3.

This clonotype showed up many times. The J gene is TRBJ2-2, the V gene TRBV7-6, with 8 bases identical to TRBD2. Germline V gene data show CDR1 as SGHVS and CDR2 as FNYEAQ. J lost 6 bases, V lost 4 bases, and 10 bases had no gene match. CDR3 size: 16 residues. CDR3 residues: CASSSSGTRRAGELFF. CDR3 in DNA: TGTGCCAGCAGCTCCTCCGGGACTAGACGGGCCGGGGAGCTGTTTTTT.

This clonotype was seen a few times. The rearrangement joins TRBV20-1 to TRBJ2-5, with 9 bases identical to TRBD2. This CDR3 contains 15 residues. V was pared by 3 bases and J by 5 bases, with 10 bases of the junction left unmatched. Germline V gives CDR1 DFQATT, CDR2 SNEGSKA (reference sequence). The CDR3 coding sequence is TGCAGTGCTAGCCCCCACAGCGGGAGGAAGGAGACCCAGTACTTC. Amino acids: CSASPHSGRKETQYF.

Ten or more counts support this clonotype. This chain links TRBV20-1 with TRBJ2-2; no clear D gene. The V gene's germline CDR1 is DFQATT and CDR2 SNEGSKA (reference sequence). The CDR3 totals 14 residues. V lost 1 base and J lost 3, with 9 bases in between. The CDR3 coding sequence is TGCAGTGCTAGAGTACCCGGGTACACCGGGGAGCTGTTTTTT. Protein sequence: CSARVPGYTGELFF.

Many counts were recorded for this clonotype. The chain recombines TRBV12-3 or TRBV12-4 with TRBJ1-4, with no clear D. V was clipped by 8 bases and J by 0 bases, with 10 bases between them. This CDR3 region has 14 residues. The CDR3: CASGRLATNEKLFF. The CDR3 coding sequence is TGTGCCAGCGGGCGTTTGGCAACTAATGAAAAACTGTTTTTT.

In its sample, this clonotype was seen many times. The chain combines TRBV7-6 with TRBJ2-1, with D maybe TRBD2 (6 bases). V was clipped by 4 bases and J by 4 bases, with 14 bases between them. Germline CDR1 is SGHVS and CDR2 is FNYEAQ. CDR3 length: 15 amino acids. The CDR3: CASSSVGGLYNEQFF. The CDR3 DNA reads TGTGCCAGCAGCTCCGTCGGGGGTCTTTACAATGAGCAGTTCTTC.

This clonotype was counted only a few times. The chain combines TRBV12-3 or TRBV12-4 with TRBJ1-4; D possibly corresponds to TRBD1 (6 bases). This CDR3 has 14 amino acids. V gave up 3 bases and J gave up 8 bases, with 13 bases separating them. The CDR3 is CASSFERGVEKLFF. As DNA, the CDR3 is TGTGCCAGCAGTTTCGAGAGGGGGGTGGAAAAACTGTTTTTT.

This clonotype was counted at least ten times. The chain recombines TRBV25-1 with TRBJ1-2; the D is unclear. The germline V and J ends were trimmed by 6 bases and 4 bases, with 6 bases remaining between them. This CDR3 is 11 amino acids long. The germline CDR1 and CDR2 sequences are MGHDK and SYGVNS. The DNA for the CDR3 is TGTGCCAGCAGGGGTACCTATGGCTACACCTTC. Protein: CASRGTYGYTF.

There are many counts of this clonotype. The rearrangement uses TRBV5-1 and TRBJ2-7, with 9 nucleotides matching TRBD1. CDR3 length: 16 residues. V shed 0 bases and J 4 bases; nucleotides not matched to a gene: 8. Germline assignment: CDR1 SGHRS and CDR2 YFSETQ. CDR3 in amino acids: CASSLGPGQGWYEQYF. CDR3 DNA sequence: TGCGCCAGCAGCTTGGGGCCCGGACAGGGGTGGTACGAGCAGTACTTC.

Ten or more counts support this clonotype. This chain connects TRBV19 to TRBJ2-2; 9 bases agree with TRBD1. The J segment lost 7 bases and the V segment lost 3 bases, leaving 6 bases of the junction unmatched. CDR1 is LNHDA, CDR2 SQIVND, per germline (reference sequence). The CDR3 runs to 15 residues. In DNA, the CDR3 is TGTGCCAGTAGTATGGGACAGGGACAGAGCGGGGAGCTGTTTTTT. It is translated as CASSMGQGQSGELFF.

This clonotype was seen many times. V usage is TRBV5-1 and J usage is TRBJ2-1; 12 bases match TRBD2. CDR1 and CDR2 (germline): SGHRS, YFSETQ. This CDR3 is 16 amino acids long. With V trimmed by 4 bases and J by 9 bases, 11 bases remained unmatched. The CDR3 loop reads CASSKQTSGGIGEQFF. The CDR3 DNA reads TGCGCCAGCAGCAAACAAACTAGCGGGGGGATTGGTGAGCAGTTCTTC.

In its sample, this clonotype was seen many times. The chain is built from TRBV7-9 and TRBJ1-2, with D hard to call. V was cut by 5 bases and J by 6 bases, with 19 bases left in between. This CDR3 spans 15 amino acids. Germline CDR1 and CDR2: SEHNR and FQNEAQ (reference sequence). In DNA form, the CDR3 reads TGTGCCAGCAGCCCCCGTCTGGCCGATACCGATGGCTACACCTTC. Translated, it gives CASSPRLADTDGYTF.

In this sample, this clonotype turned up many times. The V gene is TRBV24-1, the J gene TRBJ2-1; TRBD2 aligns across 8 bases. The germline V gene encodes CDR1 KGHDR and CDR2 SFDVKD. Trimming cost V 2 bases and J 2 bases; bases outside gene matches: 1. This CDR3 has 15 amino acids. In DNA form, the CDR3 reads TGTGCCACCAGTGATTATAGCGGGGCCTACAATGAGCAGTTCTTC. It yields the protein CATSDYSGAYNEQFF.

The sample holds many counts of this clonotype. The gene calls are TRBV6-1 and TRBJ2-7; D not certain. The germline V and J ends were trimmed by 1 base and 6 bases, with 16 bases remaining between them. The CDR3 is made up of 15 amino acids. Germline CDR1 MNHNS, CDR2 SASEGT. The CDR3 sequence is CASSEGAGAFGEQYV. CDR3 sequence (DNA): TGTGCCAGCAGTGAAGGCGCCGGAGCCTTCGGCGAGCAGTACGTC.